A single sample is the source of the 27 T cell receptor beta chains below, sequenced in a study of T cell changes during pregnancy in multiple sclerosis. The protocol was immunoSEQ multiplex PCR, while the TCRdb copy is restricted to in-frame clones and leaves out a portion. The sample lists approximately 24,000 clones, around 84% seen once, with roughly 1% in the top ten. The source material was CD4+ T cells from peripheral blood mononuclear cells, sampled in the second trimester of pregnancy. Receptors were obtained from a female donor in good health, enrolled as a control in a pregnancy study.

This chain uses TRBV19 with TRBJ1-2; 8 bases agree with TRBD1. Germline assignment: CDR1 LNHDA and CDR2 SQIVND (reference sequence). There are 14 residues in the CDR3. The junction had 6 bases not matched to a gene; V was cut back by 3 bases and J by 6 bases. The CDR3 loop reads CASSMSGGMDGYTF. The CDR3 DNA reads TGTGCCAGTAGTATGTCAGGGGGCATGGATGGCTACACCTTC.

V gene TRBV14 combines with J gene TRBJ1-2; possibly TRBD1 for D (6 bases). The CDR3 runs to 14 residues. Trimming shortened V by 2 bases and J by 5 bases, and 12 bases separated the two germline ends. Looked up from germline, CDR1 is SGHDN and CDR2 is FVKESK. The CDR3 bases are TGTGCCAGCAGCCAACAGACAGGCACATATGGCTACACCTTC. It codes for CASSQQTGTYGYTF.

The gene calls are TRBV6-5 and TRBJ1-1, with no clear D. This CDR3 has 14 residues. Trimming cost V 4 bases and J 1 base, with 10 bases left between them. The germline V gene has CDR1 MNHEY and CDR2 SVGAGI. In DNA form, the CDR3 reads TGTGCCAGCAGTTCCCAAGGAGCGAACACTGAAGCTTTCTTT. As protein: CASSSQGANTEAFF.

This clone has a single count. The rearrangement joins TRBV6-5 to TRBJ2-2; 9 bases are a match to TRBD1. CDR1 is MNHEY, CDR2 SVGAGI, per germline. This CDR3 contains 16 residues. V lost 2 bases and J lost 0; bases outside the gene matches: 1. CDR3 in amino acids: CASSYTGGANTGELFF. DNA of the CDR3: TGTGCCAGCAGTTACACAGGGGGCGCGAACACCGGGGAGCTGTTTTTT.

The chain couples TRBV5-6 to TRBJ2-5; possible D gene TRBD1, 5 bases. This CDR3 has 15 residues. Trimming pared 2 bases from V and 0 bases from J, leaving 11 bases between. Germline V lookup: CDR1 SGHDT, CDR2 YYEEEE. This CDR3 is CASSFGSGHQETQYF. CDR3 DNA: TGTGCCAGCAGCTTCGGTTCAGGGCACCAAGAGACCCAGTACTTC.

The gene calls are TRBV18 and TRBJ2-1, with 8 bases aligning to TRBD2. CDR1 is KGHSH and CDR2 is LQKENI in the germline V gene. J gave up 6 bases and V 3 bases, and 4 bases lay outside the gene matches. CDR3 length equals 14 residues. CDR3 sequence: CASSPLAGINEQFF. The CDR3 region has the DNA TGTGCCAGCTCACCCTTAGCGGGAATCAATGAGCAGTTCTTC. Full variable domain (outside the CDR3, taken from reference TRBV18 and TRBJ2-1): NAGVMQNPRHLVRRRGQEARLRCSPMKGHSHVYWYRQLPEEGLKFMVYLQKENIIDESGMPKERFSAEFPKEGPSILRIQQVVRGDSAAYFCASSPLAGINEQFFGPGTRLTVL.

This chain joins TRBV19 and TRBJ1-1; the D is unclear. V lost 0 bases, J lost 0 bases, and 5 bases lay in between. Germline CDR1 and CDR2: LNHDA and SQIVND (reference sequence). This CDR3 comprises 14 residues. The CDR3 here is CASSIDRMNTEAFF. The CDR3 DNA sequence: TGTGCCAGTAGTATAGACAGAATGAACACTGAAGCTTTCTTT.

The rearrangement joins TRBV4-3 to TRBJ2-2; a possible D gene is TRBD2 (5 bases). The V end lost 0 bases, the J end lost 2 bases, and 10 bases lay between the germline ends. CDR1 and CDR2 from the germline V gene are LGHNA and YSLEER. The CDR3 has 16 amino acids. CDR3 in DNA: TGCGCCAGCAGCCAAGACGGGGAGACAAACACCGGGGAGCTGTTTTTT. Its translation: CASSQDGETNTGELFF.

This chain connects TRBV10-1 to TRBJ2-7; 10 bases align to TRBD2. CDR3 length: 16 amino acids. The germline V gene encodes CDR1 WNHNN and CDR2 SYGVQD (reference sequence). Unmatched junction bases numbered 7, after V lost 2 bases and J lost 3 bases. The DNA for the CDR3 is TGCGCCAGCAGTGAGGGGCCGAGGACTAGCGGCTACGAGCAGTACTTC. Its translation is CASSEGPRTSGYEQYF.

The genes are TRBV5-4 and TRBJ1-5; 7 bases match TRBD1. The CDR3 runs to 16 residues. Germline V gene data show CDR1 as SGHNT and CDR2 as YYREEE (reference sequence). Trimming removed 2 bases from V and 4 bases from J; junction bases left unmatched: 9. The CDR3 loop is CASSLAPGGNNQPQHF. DNA of the CDR3: TGTGCCAGCAGCTTAGCTCCAGGGGGAAATAATCAGCCCCAGCATTTT.

V and J are TRBV4-1 and TRBJ2-3; 9 nucleotides align to TRBD2. V was pared by 1 base and J by 2 bases, with 4 bases of the junction left unmatched. This CDR3 is built from 16 residues. CDR1 and CDR2 from the germline V gene are MGHRA and YSYEKL. The CDR3 DNA follows: TGCGCCAGCAGCCAAGGCCCTAGCGGGAACACAGATACGCAGTATTTT. Translated, it gives CASSQGPSGNTDTQYF.

The chain joins TRBV11-2 to TRBJ2-3; D gene uncertain. The CDR3 totals 16 residues. V lost 2 bases to trimming and J lost 1 base, with 13 bases between them. Germline loops: CDR1 SGHAT, CDR2 FQNNGV. In DNA, the CDR3 is TGTGCCAGCAGCTTACTCGTGAGGTCGGGCACAGATACGCAGTATTTT. Encoded protein: CASSLLVRSGTDTQYF.

V and J are TRBV27 and TRBJ2-1; 10 nucleotides align to TRBD2. Germline CDR1 MNHEY, CDR2 SMNVEV (reference sequence). The V segment lost 2 bases and the J segment 9 bases; nucleotides outside the gene matches: 7. The CDR3 consists of 15 residues. The CDR3 region has the DNA TGTGCCAGCAGTTTAGGCACTAGCGGGGCTGGTGAGCAGTTCTTC. Translated, it gives CASSLGTSGAGEQFF.

The chain joins TRBV15 to TRBJ1-1, with 7 bases matching TRBD1. The CDR3 extends over 14 amino acids. CDR1 LNHNV and CDR2 YYDKDF come from the germline V gene (reference sequence). After removal of 4 bases from V and 4 bases from J, the junction contained 6 bases not matched to a gene. CDR3 DNA: TGTGCCACCAGCAAGACAGGGTGGCCCACTGAAGCTTTCTTT. Amino acid sequence: CATSKTGWPTEAFF.

This clone was seen only once. The chain carries TRBV7-2 and TRBJ1-2, with 8 bases that match TRBD1. The CDR3 has 14 residues. Germline values: CDR1 SGHTA, CDR2 FQGNSA. The V segment lost 5 bases and the J segment 4 bases; nucleotides outside the gene matches: 6. The CDR3 loop is CASSPRTGTYGYTF. The CDR3 DNA reads TGTGCCAGCAGCCCGAGGACAGGGACCTATGGCTACACCTTC.

This clone is a singleton in its sample. The rearrangement joins TRBV2 to TRBJ1-2; tentatively, D is TRBD1 (5 bases). CDR1 and CDR2 from the germline V gene are SNHLY and FYNNEI. The V and J ends lost 1 base and 1 base respectively, with 10 bases between them. The CDR3 consists of 15 residues. This CDR3 reads CASSEDGGGNYGYTF. The CDR3 nucleotides read TGTGCCAGCAGTGAAGATGGGGGGGGTAACTATGGCTACACCTTC. Full variable domain (outside the CDR3, taken from reference TRBV2 and TRBJ1-2): EPEVTQTPSHQVTQMGQEVILRCVPISNHLYFYWYRQILGQKVEFLVSFYNNEISEKSEIFDDQFSVERPDGSNFTLKIRSTKLEDSAMYFCASSEDGGGNYGYTFGSGTRLTVV.

Judged by abundance, this clone is medium-sized. The genes are TRBV5-5 and TRBJ1-1, with 10 bases that match TRBD1. The germline gives CDR1 SGHKS, CDR2 YYEKEE (reference sequence). V shed 2 bases, J shed 1 base, and the junction held 5 bases outside the gene matches. This CDR3 is 16 amino acids long. The CDR3 region is CASSLRQGAGNTEAFF. CDR3 coding DNA: TGTGCCAGCAGCTTACGACAGGGGGCCGGGAACACTGAAGCTTTCTTT.

This sequence joins TRBV6-5 and TRBJ2-1; TRBD2 matches 8 bases. The CDR3 has 13 amino acids. V shed 7 bases and J 9 bases; nucleotides not matched to a gene: 8. Germline V CDR1 and CDR2: MNHEY, SVGAGI. The DNA of the CDR3 is TGTGCCAGCACCCGACTAGCGATGAGTGAGCAGTTCTTC. Translation gives CASTRLAMSEQFF.

The chain combines TRBV4-2 with TRBJ1-3, with D possibly being TRBD1 (5 bases). Looked up from germline, CDR1 is LGHNA and CDR2 is YNFKEQ. The CDR3 covers 21 residues. V dropped 0 bases and J dropped 0 bases, with 24 bases sitting between them. CDR3 DNA: TGTGCCAGCAGCCAAGAAGTATTAAGCGCGGGACGGATAAACTCTGGAAACACCATATATTTT. Residues: CASSQEVLSAGRINSGNTIYF.

The DNA for the CDR3 is TGTGCCAGCACCAAGGGACAGGGGGCCTCCTACGAGCAGTACTTC. Translation: CASTKGQGASYEQYF. The chain couples TRBV12-1 to TRBJ2-7; the table names TRBD1, a call not compared with the DNA. TRBV12-1 is reported as a pseudogene. This CDR3 has 15 amino acids.

The chain carries TRBV9 and TRBJ2-3; 10 positions agree with TRBD2. Germline V gives CDR1 SGDLS, CDR2 YYNGEE. This CDR3 spans 16 amino acids. The junction had 3 bases not matched to a gene; V was cut back by 2 bases and J by 0 bases. The CDR3 spells CASSVSGGQSTDTQYF. The CDR3 DNA reads as TGTGCCAGCAGCGTTAGCGGGGGGCAGAGCACAGATACGCAGTATTTT.

The chain links TRBV2 to TRBJ1-6; TRBD1 aligns across 9 bases. CDR3 length equals 15 residues. Trimming took 3 bases from V and 7 from J; bases not matched to a gene: 4. The V gene's germline CDR1 is SNHLY and CDR2 FYNNEI. The CDR3 sequence: CASSEDRGRNSPLHF. The CDR3, as DNA: TGTGCCAGCAGTGAGGACAGGGGTAGGAATTCACCCCTCCACTTT.

The chain links TRBV29-1 to TRBJ2-5; a possible D gene is TRBD2 (6 bases). V gave up 3 bases and J gave up 3 bases, with 8 bases separating them. Germline CDR1 is SQVTM and CDR2 is ANQGSEA. CDR3 length: 12 amino acids. The chain's CDR3 is CSVDGGKETQYF. Written as DNA, the CDR3 is TGCAGCGTTGATGGAGGGAAAGAGACCCAGTACTTC.

The J gene is TRBJ2-5, the V gene TRBV19; 8 nucleotides line up with TRBD2. Per the germline V gene, CDR1 is LNHDA and CDR2 is SQIVND (reference sequence). This CDR3 spans 16 amino acids. With V trimmed by 3 bases and J by 5 bases, 11 bases remained unmatched. The DNA for the CDR3 is TGTGCCAGTAGTATGACGTCCGGACTAGCAACGGAGACCCAGTACTTC. Its protein product is CASSMTSGLATETQYF.

This clone was observed a single time. The CDR3: CASSQLQAGTEAFF. For the CDR3, the DNA is TGTGCCAGCAGCCAATTACAAGCGGGCACTGAAGCTTTCTTT. The rearrangement links TRBV14 to TRBJ1-1; D is ambiguous. Per germline, CDR1 SGHDN and CDR2 FVKESK. The CDR3 spans 14 residues. V was trimmed by 2 bases and J by 4 bases, leaving 11 bases between them.

The rearrangement joins TRBV4-1 to TRBJ1-5, with D hard to call. This CDR3 is 14 amino acids long. Trimming left V 1 base short and J 0 bases short, with 4 bases between. In germline, CDR1 is MGHRA, CDR2 YSYEKL. CDR3 DNA: TGCGCCAGCAGCCAAGTAATTAGCAATCAGCCCCAGCATTTT. The encoded protein is CASSQVISNQPQHF.

The chain carries TRBV29-1 and TRBJ1-1; D not certain. The CDR3 runs to 13 residues. Germline CDR1 reads SQVTM; CDR2 reads ANQGSEA. V was pared by 4 bases and J by 2 bases, with 11 bases between. CDR3 DNA sequence: TGCAGCGTTGCCTACAGTGCAAACACTGAAGCTTTCTTT. This sequence encodes CSVAYSANTEAFF.